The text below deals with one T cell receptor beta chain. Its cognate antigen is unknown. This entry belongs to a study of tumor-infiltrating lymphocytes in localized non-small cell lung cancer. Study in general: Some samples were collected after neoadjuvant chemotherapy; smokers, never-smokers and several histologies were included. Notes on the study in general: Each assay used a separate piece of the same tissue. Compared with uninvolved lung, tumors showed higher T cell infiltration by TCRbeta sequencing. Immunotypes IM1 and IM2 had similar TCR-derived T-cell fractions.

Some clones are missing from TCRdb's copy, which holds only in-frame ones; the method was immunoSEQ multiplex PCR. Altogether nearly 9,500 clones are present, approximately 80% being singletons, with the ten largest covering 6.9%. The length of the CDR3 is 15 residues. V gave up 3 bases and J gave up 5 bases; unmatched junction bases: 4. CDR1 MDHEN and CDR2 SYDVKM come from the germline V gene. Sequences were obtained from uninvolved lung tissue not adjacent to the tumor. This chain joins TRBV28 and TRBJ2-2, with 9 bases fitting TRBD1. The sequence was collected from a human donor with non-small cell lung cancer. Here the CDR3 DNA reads TGTGCCAGCAGTTTGGCGACAGGGGGTACCGGGGAGCTGTTTTTT. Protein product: CASSLATGGTGELFF.